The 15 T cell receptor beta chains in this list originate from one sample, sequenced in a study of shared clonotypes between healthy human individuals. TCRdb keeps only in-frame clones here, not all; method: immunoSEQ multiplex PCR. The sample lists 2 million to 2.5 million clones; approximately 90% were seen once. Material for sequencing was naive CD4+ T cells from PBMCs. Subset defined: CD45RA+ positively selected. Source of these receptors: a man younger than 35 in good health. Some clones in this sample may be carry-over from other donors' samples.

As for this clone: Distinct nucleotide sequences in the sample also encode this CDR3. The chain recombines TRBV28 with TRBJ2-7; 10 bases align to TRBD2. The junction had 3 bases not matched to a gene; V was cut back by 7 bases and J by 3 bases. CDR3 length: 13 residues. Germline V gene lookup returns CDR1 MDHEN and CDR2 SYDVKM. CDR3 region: CASKLAGVYEQYF. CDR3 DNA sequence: TGTGCCAGCAAGCTAGCGGGGGTCTACGAGCAGTACTTC.

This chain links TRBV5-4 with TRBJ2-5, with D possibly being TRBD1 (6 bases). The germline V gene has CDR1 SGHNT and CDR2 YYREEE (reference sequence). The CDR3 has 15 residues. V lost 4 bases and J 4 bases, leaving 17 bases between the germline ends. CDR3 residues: CASSPQGPRGETQYF. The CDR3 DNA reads TGTGCCAGCAGCCCACAGGGCCCGAGGGGAGAGACCCAGTACTTC.

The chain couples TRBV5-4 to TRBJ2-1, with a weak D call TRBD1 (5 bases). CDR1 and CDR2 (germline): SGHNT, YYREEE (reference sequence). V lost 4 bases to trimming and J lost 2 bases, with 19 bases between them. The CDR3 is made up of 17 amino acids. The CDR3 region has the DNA TGTGCCAGCAGCCAATCTGTGGGGCTAGGTGCCTACAATGAGCAGTTCTTC. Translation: CASSQSVGLGAYNEQFF.

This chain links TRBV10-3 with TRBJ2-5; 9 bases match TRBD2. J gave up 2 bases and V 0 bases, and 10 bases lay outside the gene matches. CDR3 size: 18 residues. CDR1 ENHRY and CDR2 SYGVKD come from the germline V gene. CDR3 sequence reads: CAISESTRASGEQETQYF. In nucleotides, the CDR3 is TGTGCCATCAGTGAGTCGACTCGGGCTAGCGGGGAACAAGAGACCCAGTACTTC.

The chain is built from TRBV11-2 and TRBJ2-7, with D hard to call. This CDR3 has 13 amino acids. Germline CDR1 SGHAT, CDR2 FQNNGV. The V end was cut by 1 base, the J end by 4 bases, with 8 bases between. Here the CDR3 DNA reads TGTGCCAGCAGCTTAGGCGGCAGGTACGAGCAGTACTTC. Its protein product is CASSLGGRYEQYF.

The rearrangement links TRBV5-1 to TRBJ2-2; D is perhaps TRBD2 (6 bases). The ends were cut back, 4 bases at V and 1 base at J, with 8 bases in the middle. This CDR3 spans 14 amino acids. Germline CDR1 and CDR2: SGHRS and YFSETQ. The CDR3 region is CASSHSGNTGELFF. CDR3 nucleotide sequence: TGCGCCAGCAGCCATAGCGGGAACACCGGGGAGCTGTTTTTT.

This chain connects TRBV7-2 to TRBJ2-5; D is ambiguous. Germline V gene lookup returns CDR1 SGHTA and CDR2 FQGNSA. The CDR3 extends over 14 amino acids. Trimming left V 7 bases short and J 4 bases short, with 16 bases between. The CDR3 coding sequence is TGTGCCAGCAAACTTGGTCCCGCGCGAGAGACCCAGTACTTC. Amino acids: CASKLGPARETQYF.

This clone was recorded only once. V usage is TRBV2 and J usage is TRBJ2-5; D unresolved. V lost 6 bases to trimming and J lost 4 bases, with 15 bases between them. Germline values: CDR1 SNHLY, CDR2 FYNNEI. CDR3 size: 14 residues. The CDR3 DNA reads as TGTGCCAGCAGCCCAGTGATCGTACTAGAGACCCAGTACTTC. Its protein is CASSPVIVLETQYF.

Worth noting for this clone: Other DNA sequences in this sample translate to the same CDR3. The CDR3 sequence is CASSPRSNTEAFF. The CDR3 DNA reads as TGTGCCAGCTCACCGAGGTCGAACACTGAAGCTTTCTTT. The chain recombines TRBV18 with TRBJ1-1; D unresolved. Trimming removed 3 bases from V and 1 base from J, with 6 bases in between. The CDR3 totals 13 residues. CDR1 is KGHSH and CDR2 is LQKENI in the germline V gene.

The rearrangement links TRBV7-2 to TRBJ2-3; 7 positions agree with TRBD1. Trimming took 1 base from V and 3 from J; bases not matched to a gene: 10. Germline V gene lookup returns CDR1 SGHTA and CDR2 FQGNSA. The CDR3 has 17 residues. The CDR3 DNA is TGTGCCAGCAGCTTAGGGTTGTCCAGACAGGGAACAGATACGCAGTATTTT. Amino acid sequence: CASSLGLSRQGTDTQYF.

CDR3 DNA sequence: TGTGCCAGCAGCTTTACTAGCGGGAGACCCTACGAGCAGTACTTC. As protein: CASSFTSGRPYEQYF. This chain uses TRBV11-2 with TRBJ2-7, with 11 bases aligning to TRBD2. The CDR3 contains 15 residues. The germline V gene has CDR1 SGHAT and CDR2 FQNNGV. V dropped 3 bases and J dropped 2; count of bases not matched to a gene: 3. The full variable domain, in which reference TRBV11-2 and TRBJ2-7 provide the parts outside the CDR3, is EAGVAQSPRYKIIEKRQSVAFWCNPISGHATLYWYQQILGQGPKLLIQFQNNGVVDDSQLPKDRFSAERLKGVDSTLKIQPAKLEDSAVYLCASSFTSGRPYEQYFGPGTRLTVT.

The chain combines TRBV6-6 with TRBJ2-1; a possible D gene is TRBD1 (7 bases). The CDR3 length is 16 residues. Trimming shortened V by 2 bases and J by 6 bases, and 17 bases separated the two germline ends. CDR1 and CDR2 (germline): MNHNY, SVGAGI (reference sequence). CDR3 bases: TGTGCCAGCAGTTACGAGAGGGGGCAGGGAGGCAATGAGCAGTTCTTC. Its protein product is CASSYERGQGGNEQFF.

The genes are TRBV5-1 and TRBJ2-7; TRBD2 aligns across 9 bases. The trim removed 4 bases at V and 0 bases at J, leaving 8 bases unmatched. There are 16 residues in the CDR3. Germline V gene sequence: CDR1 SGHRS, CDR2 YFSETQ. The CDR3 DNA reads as TGCGCCAGCAGCCCCCTGGCGGGAGGGATCTCCTACGAGCAGTACTTC. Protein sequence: CASSPLAGGISYEQYF.

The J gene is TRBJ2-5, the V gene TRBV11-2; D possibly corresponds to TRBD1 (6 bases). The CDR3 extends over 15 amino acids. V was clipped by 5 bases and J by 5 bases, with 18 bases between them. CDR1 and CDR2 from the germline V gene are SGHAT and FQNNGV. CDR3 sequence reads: CASSAPGVAQETQYF. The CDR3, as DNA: TGTGCCAGCAGCGCTCCAGGGGTCGCCCAGGAGACCCAGTACTTC.

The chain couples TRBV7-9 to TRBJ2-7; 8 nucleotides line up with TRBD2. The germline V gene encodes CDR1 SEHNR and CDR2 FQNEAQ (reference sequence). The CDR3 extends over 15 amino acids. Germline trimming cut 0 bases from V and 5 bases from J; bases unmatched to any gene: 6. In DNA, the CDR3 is TGTGCCAGCAGCTTAGCGGGCGGGAGGCCGGACGAGCAGTACTTC. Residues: CASSLAGGRPDEQYF.